This T cell receptor beta chain emerged from a study of early T cells in non-severe SARS-CoV-2 infection. Across the study: Whole-blood bulk RNA, unsorted, was sequenced, and chains were unpaired.

Separate cDNA molecules each had unique molecular identifiers attached to them. Via MiXCR, TCRdb re-called the 5' RACE reads, giving one row per CDR3 protein. The sample has around 23,000 distinct CDR3 sequences; 4% to 5.5% are singletons. This CDR3 is 14 amino acids long. V lost 5 bases, J lost 7 bases, and 7 bases stayed unmatched. This clonotype was counted at least ten times. Sequences were obtained from whole blood. The TCR was taken from an adult who was a healthcare worker with PCR-confirmed SARS-CoV-2 infection or an uninfected control (not recorded which). The J gene is TRBJ1-5, the V gene TRBV12-3 or TRBV12-4; TRBD1 aligns across 8 bases. The CDR3 bases are TGTGCCAGCAGTCTTACAGGGGGTACCCAGCCCCAGCATTTT. Protein: CASSLTGGTQPQHF.